The 5 T cell receptor beta chains listed next were all sequenced from one sample in a study of blood T cell repertoires in COVID-19. Clones were read by immunoSEQ multiplex PCR, and TCRdb kept only the in-frame ones, dropping some. This sample has about 15,000 clones; roughly 89% occur once, and the top ten carry around 16%. The sequencing input was peripheral blood. The receptors were sampled from a human donor with active COVID-19. The donor label of this sample is uncertain.

The chain links TRBV5-1 to TRBJ1-1, with TRBD1 matching over 7 bases. Germline CDR1 and CDR2: SGHRS and YFSETQ. The CDR3 consists of 14 residues. J was trimmed by 1 base and V by 2 bases; bases with no gene match: 2. CDR3 in DNA: TGCGCCAGCAGCTTACAGGGGACGAACACTGAAGCTTTCTTT. Its protein is CASSLQGTNTEAFF.

The table lists this clone with a count of one. The chain has TRBV2 and TRBJ1-2; 9 bases agree with TRBD1. Per the germline V gene, CDR1 is SNHLY and CDR2 is FYNNEI. This CDR3 has 12 residues. The ends lost 8 bases at V and 8 bases at J; junction bases unmatched: 6. CDR3 loop: CASAGQGGGYTF. The CDR3 nucleotides are TGTGCCAGCGCGGGACAGGGCGGCGGCTACACCTTC.

The chain has TRBV5-1 and TRBJ1-1; D might be TRBD1 (5 bases). Trimming cost V 2 bases and J 7 bases, with 21 bases left between them. The CDR3 loop spans 16 amino acids. Germline CDR1 is SGHRS and CDR2 is YFSETQ. The CDR3 DNA sequence: TGCGCCAGCAGCTTAGCTCAGGTGGGGACTTCTCTTGAAGCTTTCTTT. This gives the protein CASSLAQVGTSLEAFF.

This chain uses TRBV7-2 with TRBJ2-2; TRBD2 agrees at 9 bases. V was pared by 7 bases and J by 3 bases, with 9 bases of the junction left unmatched. The CDR3 consists of 16 residues. Germline loops: CDR1 SGHTA, CDR2 FQGNSA. CDR3 loop: CASKRGGRAHTGELFF. CDR3 nucleotide sequence: TGTGCCAGCAAACGGGGCGGGAGGGCCCACACCGGGGAGCTGTTTTTT.

The chain carries TRBV19 and TRBJ2-1; TRBD2 matches at 10 bases. CDR3 length: 15 amino acids. The V and J ends lost 3 bases and 8 bases, in that order; junction bases with no gene match: 7. Germline CDR1 is LNHDA and CDR2 is SQIVND (reference sequence). CDR3 in amino acids: CASSIPSSGGDEQFF. The DNA of the CDR3 is TGTGCCAGTAGTATTCCCTCCAGCGGGGGGGATGAGCAGTTCTTC. Full variable domain (remainder filled in from reference TRBV19 and TRBJ2-1): DGGITQSPKYLFRKEGQNVTLSCEQNLNHDAMYWYRQDPGQGLRLIYYSQIVNDFQKGDIAEGYSVSREKKESFPLTVTSAQKNPTAFYLCASSIPSSGGDEQFFGPGTRLTVL.